Following are 27 T cell receptor beta chains from one sample sequenced in a study of blood T cell repertoires in COVID-19. Assay used: immunoSEQ multiplex PCR; TCRdb lists only in-frame clones, some missing. Of 250,000 or so clones in the sample, about 86% were seen once. Sequencing was done on a sample of peripheral blood. The receptors come from a man of 80 years or more with acute or convalescent COVID-19.

This chain connects TRBV24-1 to TRBJ1-2; tentative D call: TRBD1 (6 bases). Germline assignment: CDR1 KGHDR and CDR2 SFDVKD. The CDR3 is 13 residues long. The V end was cut by 3 bases, the J end by 5 bases, with 9 bases between. The CDR3 loop reads CATSDPTGYGYTF. The CDR3 DNA follows: TGTGCCACCAGTGATCCGACAGGATATGGCTACACCTTC.

CDR3 sequence reads: CATSGRDNGSGETQYF. The CDR3 coding sequence is TGTGCCACCAGTGGAAGGGACAACGGATCGGGTGAGACCCAGTACTTC. This sequence joins TRBV24-1 and TRBJ2-5; TRBD1 is a possible D gene (6 bases). Germline CDR1 reads KGHDR; CDR2 reads SFDVKD. The CDR3 totals 16 residues. Between the trimmed V and J ends, which lost 5 bases and 5 bases, there was a span of 20 bases.

The chain combines TRBV30 with TRBJ1-5; 7 nucleotides agree with TRBD1. The germline V gene encodes CDR1 GTSNPN and CDR2 SVGIG (reference sequence). CDR3 length: 14 amino acids. J lost 2 bases, V lost 4 bases, and 5 bases had no gene match. In DNA form, the CDR3 reads TGTGCCTGGACCCCTACAGGGGGCAATCAGCCCCAGCATTTT. The encoded protein is CAWTPTGGNQPQHF.

V is TRBV18 and J is TRBJ2-3; D is perhaps TRBD2 (5 bases). Deletions cut 0 bases from V and 4 bases from J, with 8 bases between. This CDR3 is 14 amino acids long. Germline V gene lookup returns CDR1 KGHSH and CDR2 LQKENI. CDR3 loop: CASSPPGGSDTQYF. Here the CDR3 DNA reads TGTGCCAGCTCACCACCTGGCGGGTCAGATACGCAGTATTTT.

The V call is TRBV10-3, the J call TRBJ2-2; a possible D gene is TRBD1 (6 bases). Trimming cost V 4 bases and J 0 bases, with 18 bases left between them. The CDR3 has 18 amino acids. Germline loops: CDR1 ENHRY, CDR2 SYGVKD. The CDR3 sequence: CAISGAPIGGSNTGELFF. CDR3 nucleotides: TGTGCCATCAGTGGGGCCCCAATAGGGGGTTCGAACACCGGGGAGCTGTTTTTT.

The sample holds a few counts of this clone. This chain connects TRBV18 to TRBJ1-3; possible D gene TRBD1, 5 bases. There are 15 residues in the CDR3. CDR1 KGHSH and CDR2 LQKENI come from the germline V gene. Trimming took off 0 bases at V and 5 bases at J, with 11 bases between the two ends. The CDR3 DNA reads TGTGCCAGCTCACCACCCCAGGGCCTGCGAAACACCATATATTTT. The encoded protein is CASSPPQGLRNTIYF.

The rearrangement uses TRBV6-5 and TRBJ1-5; 7 bases are shared with TRBD1. Germline V gene lookup returns CDR1 MNHEY and CDR2 SVGAGI. This CDR3 comprises 15 residues. V lost 3 bases and J lost 2; bases outside the gene matches: 4. The CDR3 DNA follows: TGTGCCAGCAGTTATCAAGACAGGGGCAATCAGCCCCAGCATTTT. Amino acids: CASSYQDRGNQPQHF.

V usage is TRBV19 and J usage is TRBJ2-7; 7 nucleotides agree with TRBD1. This CDR3 region has 14 residues. CDR1 LNHDA and CDR2 SQIVND come from the germline V gene (reference sequence). The ends lost 9 bases at V and 1 base at J; junction bases unmatched: 9. This CDR3 reads CASKDRQMSYEQYF. The CDR3 bases are TGTGCCAGCAAGGACAGGCAGATGTCCTACGAGCAGTACTTC.

The chain links TRBV28 to TRBJ1-3, with D perhaps matching TRBD1 (5 bases). In germline, CDR1 is MDHEN, CDR2 SYDVKM. V lost 4 bases and J 3 bases, leaving 16 bases between the germline ends. The CDR3 loop spans 16 amino acids. The CDR3 protein is CASSSPGRRVGNTIYF. As DNA, the CDR3 is TGTGCCAGCAGTTCGCCAGGCCGCAGGGTTGGAAACACCATATATTTT.

Concerning this clone: The same CDR3 is also encoded by other DNA sequences in this sample. The chain employs TRBV24-1 and TRBJ2-7, with 7 positions matching TRBD1. Germline V gives CDR1 KGHDR, CDR2 SFDVKD. CDR3 size: 15 residues. With 4 bases clipped from V and 1 base from J, the junction kept 6 bases outside the gene matches. The CDR3 nucleotides are TGTGCCACCAGTGACTCCGGGACAGCTTCCTACGAGCAGTACTTC. It is translated as CATSDSGTASYEQYF.

The gene calls are TRBV7-2 and TRBJ2-7, with TRBD2 identical over 12 bases. Germline CDR1 and CDR2: SGHTA and FQGNSA. CDR3 length equals 12 residues. V trimming: 5 bases; J trimming: 12 bases; junction bases outside the gene matches: 5. Here the CDR3 reads CASSAGLAGSYF. The CDR3 DNA follows: TGTGCCAGCAGCGCGGGACTAGCGGGTTCGTACTTC.

This sequence joins TRBV27 and TRBJ1-2; a weak D match, TRBD1 (5 bases). The CDR3 contains 14 residues. Germline CDR1 MNHEY, CDR2 SMNVEV (reference sequence). The germline V and J ends were trimmed by 3 bases and 4 bases, with 12 bases remaining between them. The CDR3 nucleotides are TGTGCCAGCAGTTTTAATAGGGGCACCTATGGCTACACCTTC. Protein sequence: CASSFNRGTYGYTF.

This sequence joins TRBV7-3 and TRBJ2-1, with TRBD1 matching 10 bases. CDR1 and CDR2 (germline): SGHTA, FQGTGA. The CDR3 is 14 amino acids. V gave up 3 bases and J gave up 5 bases; unmatched junction bases: 1. CDR3 residues: CASSFGTGDNEQFF. The DNA for the CDR3 is TGTGCCAGCAGCTTCGGGACAGGGGACAATGAGCAGTTCTTC.

The chain recombines TRBV12-5 with TRBJ1-3; a possible D gene is TRBD1 (6 bases). V was clipped by 3 bases and J by 0 bases, with 12 bases between them. Germline V gene lookup returns CDR1 LGHNT and CDR2 FRNRAP. There are 16 residues in the CDR3. The CDR3 here is CASGFGQSRSGNTIYF. As DNA, the CDR3 is TGTGCTAGTGGTTTCGGACAGTCCCGCTCTGGAAACACCATATATTTT.

This clone was counted between two and nine times. The V call is TRBV28, the J call TRBJ1-2; no clear D gene. V dropped 3 bases and J dropped 3 bases, with 14 bases sitting between them. CDR1 is MDHEN, CDR2 SYDVKM, per germline. The CDR3 totals 15 residues. CDR3 sequence: CASSFPRGRYYGYTF. CDR3 nucleotides: TGTGCCAGCAGTTTTCCCCGAGGGAGATACTATGGCTACACCTTC.

The rearrangement links TRBV27 to TRBJ2-3; TRBD2 matches at 7 bases. The CDR3 is 16 residues long. After removal of 5 bases from V and 4 bases from J, the junction contained 12 bases not matched to a gene. CDR1 is MNHEY, CDR2 SMNVEV, per germline (reference sequence). The CDR3 coding sequence is TGTGCCAGCAGTCCCCACCCAGCGGGGTCCCCAGATACGCAGTATTTT. Protein sequence: CASSPHPAGSPDTQYF.

This chain uses TRBV9 with TRBJ2-3; 11 bases fit TRBD2. V shed 0 bases and J 5 bases; nucleotides not matched to a gene: 5. CDR1 is SGDLS, CDR2 YYNGEE, per germline. This CDR3 is built from 16 residues. The CDR3 DNA reads as TGTGCCAGCAGCGTAGATCTAGCGGGGGGCCAAGATACGCAGTATTTT. The encoded protein is CASSVDLAGGQDTQYF. Complete variable domain (other parts from reference TRBV9 and TRBJ2-3): DSGVTQTPKHLITATGQRVTLRCSPRSGDLSVYWYQQSLDQGLQFLIQYYNGEERAKGNILERFSAQQFPDLHSELNLSSLELGDSALYFCASSVDLAGGQDTQYFGPGTRLTVL.

This clone appeared a few times. The CDR3 region has the DNA TGTGCCAGCAGCCCCGGTCACCGAGACAGGGAGAATAAGCAGTACTTC. Translation: CASSPGHRDRENKQYF. The chain carries TRBV7-8 and TRBJ2-7; TRBD1 matches at 7 bases. The J segment lost 8 bases and the V segment lost 5 bases, leaving 18 bases of the junction unmatched. The CDR3 is 16 amino acids. Germline V lookup: CDR1 SGHVS, CDR2 FQNEAQ.

The chain uses TRBV9 and TRBJ2-7, with D possibly TRBD1 on 6 matching bases. Germline-derived CDR1 and CDR2 are SGDLS and YYNGEE. This CDR3 contains 15 residues. The ends were cut back, 2 bases at V and 2 bases at J, with 14 bases in the middle. The CDR3 here is CASSVGQSPTYEQYF. The CDR3 DNA sequence: TGTGCCAGCAGCGTCGGACAGTCTCCCACCTACGAGCAGTACTTC. Full variable domain (rest looked up from reference TRBV9 and TRBJ2-7): DSGVTQTPKHLITATGQRVTLRCSPRSGDLSVYWYQQSLDQGLQFLIQYYNGEERAKGNILERFSAQQFPDLHSELNLSSLELGDSALYFCASSVGQSPTYEQYFGPGTRLTVT.

V and J are TRBV2 and TRBJ2-1, with TRBD1 identical over 10 bases. V shed 6 bases and J 7 bases; nucleotides not matched to a gene: 6. This CDR3 comprises 14 residues. Germline CDR1 is SNHLY and CDR2 is FYNNEI. DNA for the CDR3: TGTGCCAGCAGATCCTGGGACAGGGGAAATGAGCAGTTCTTC. Its protein is CASRSWDRGNEQFF. The variable domain in full, completed from reference TRBV2 and TRBJ2-1, reads EPEVTQTPSHQVTQMGQEVILRCVPISNHLYFYWYRQILGQKVEFLVSFYNNEISEKSEIFDDQFSVERPDGSNFTLKIRSTKLEDSAMYFCASRSWDRGNEQFFGPGTRLTVL.

The rearrangement joins TRBV5-1 to TRBJ1-2; D perhaps matches TRBD1 (6 bases). CDR1 and CDR2 (germline): SGHRS, YFSETQ. The CDR3 sequence is 15 residues long. The V end lost 2 bases, the J end lost 4 bases, and 15 bases lay between the germline ends. The CDR3 DNA follows: TGCGCCAGCAGCTTAACAGGGAAGTTGGGCTATGGCTACACCTTC. It yields the protein CASSLTGKLGYGYTF.

This sequence joins TRBV5-1 and TRBJ1-1; D perhaps matches TRBD1 (5 bases). CDR3 size: 15 residues. V lost 3 bases and J lost 9, with 21 bases in between. Germline V gene lookup returns CDR1 SGHRS and CDR2 YFSETQ. Written as DNA, the CDR3 is TGCGCCAGCAGCTGGGGCGTCGGCGCCGAACAACAAGCTTTCTTT. It codes for CASSWGVGAEQQAFF.

This chain connects TRBV19 to TRBJ1-2, with D possibly matching TRBD1 (6 bases). Trimming took 2 bases from V and 5 from J, leaving 12 bases between them. The CDR3 runs 14 residues. Germline assignment: CDR1 LNHDA and CDR2 SQIVND (reference sequence). The chain's CDR3 is CASSITQGGYGYTF. CDR3 bases: TGTGCCAGTAGTATAACACAGGGAGGGTATGGCTACACCTTC.

J is TRBJ2-3 and V is TRBV3-1 (or the pseudogene TRBV3-2), with 14 bases aligning to TRBD2. V was clipped by 4 bases and J by 0 bases; unmatched bases: 9. CDR1 LGHDT and CDR2 YNNKEL come from the germline V gene (reference sequence). The CDR3 totals 19 residues. The CDR3 here is CASSPLRTSGGISTDTQYF. CDR3 DNA sequence: TGTGCCAGCAGCCCCCTGAGGACTAGCGGGGGGATAAGCACAGATACGCAGTATTTT.

The chain carries TRBV7-3 and TRBJ2-5; possibly TRBD2 for D (5 bases). Deletions cut 5 bases from V and 0 bases from J, with 10 bases between. Germline CDR1 and CDR2: SGHTA and FQGTGA. This CDR3 is built from 14 residues. The CDR3 protein is CASSIAGDQETQYF. The CDR3 nucleotides read TGTGCCAGCAGCATCGCCGGGGACCAAGAGACCCAGTACTTC.

The chain is built from TRBV19 and TRBJ2-3, with 11 bases matching TRBD2. This CDR3 has 19 residues. Losses at the gene ends were 3 bases for V and 5 bases for J; bases not matched to a gene: 16. Looked up from germline, CDR1 is LNHDA and CDR2 is SQIVND (reference sequence). This CDR3 is CASSIEHGTSGRVLDTQYF. DNA for the CDR3: TGTGCCAGTAGTATCGAACACGGGACTAGCGGCAGAGTTTTAGATACGCAGTATTTT.

The genes are TRBV7-9 and TRBJ2-1; 10 positions match TRBD2. The CDR3 runs to 16 residues. V was pared by 7 bases and J by 7 bases, with 13 bases of the junction left unmatched. Germline CDR1 reads SEHNR; CDR2 reads FQNEAQ (reference sequence). CDR3 nucleotides: TGTGCCAGCACCCGGATAATAGCGGGAGGTACGAATGAGCAGTTCTTC. This sequence encodes CASTRIIAGGTNEQFF.